These 19 T cell receptor beta chains originate from one sample sequenced in a study of OX40 agonist ivuxolimab in advanced cancers. Sequenced by immunoSEQ multiplex PCR; TCRdb stores in-frame clones only, minus some. The sample has fewer than 80,000 clones, 80% to 90% seen once. The sample in question was CD4+ or CD8+ T cells sorted from blood, obtained in a trial of the OX40 agonist ivuxolimab. Receptor source: an adult with an advanced solid tumor such as melanoma, head and neck, liver or kidney cancer.

V usage is TRBV5-4 and J usage is TRBJ2-5; D may match TRBD1 or TRBD2 (5 bases each). Germline V lookup: CDR1 SGHNT, CDR2 YYREEE (reference sequence). The CDR3 consists of 16 residues. The V and J ends lost 6 bases and 0 bases respectively, with 18 bases between them. The CDR3 coding sequence is TGTGCCAGCAACCCGGGGCCCGGCGAGTACCAAGAGACCCAGTACTTC. Its translation: CASNPGPGEYQETQYF.

This clone was seen a handful of times. The chain carries TRBV18 and TRBJ2-7; no reliable D call. The CDR3 has 14 residues. Trimming took 1 base from V and 6 from J, leaving 13 bases between them. Germline lookup yields CDR1 KGHSH and CDR2 LQKENI. DNA of the CDR3: TGTGCCAGCTCACCACTTGACACCGGGTTCGAGCAGTACTTC. Its protein product is CASSPLDTGFEQYF.

This clone has just a few counts. The CDR3 DNA reads as TGTGCCAGCAGCCCCGGGACAGGGGAAACTGAAGCTTTCTTT. Its translation: CASSPGTGETEAFF. The V and J genes are TRBV14 and TRBJ1-1, with 10 bases lining up with TRBD1. The germline V gene encodes CDR1 SGHDN and CDR2 FVKESK. This CDR3 is 14 amino acids long. Trimming took 4 bases from V and 5 from J; bases not matched to a gene: 4.

The chain combines TRBV30 with TRBJ2-3; 7 nucleotides agree with TRBD1. The germline V gene encodes CDR1 GTSNPN and CDR2 SVGIG (reference sequence). The V gene end was trimmed by 4 bases and the J gene end by 11 bases; junction bases not matched to a gene: 12. The CDR3 spans 13 residues. CDR3 loop: CAWKRAEGGRQYF. CDR3 DNA: TGTGCCTGGAAGAGAGCGGAAGGGGGCCGGCAGTATTTT.

The V call is TRBV5-4, the J call TRBJ2-3; weak D call: TRBD2 (6 bases). This CDR3 contains 16 residues. Trimming took 4 bases from V and 0 from J, leaving 15 bases between them. Germline V gene sequence: CDR1 SGHNT, CDR2 YYREEE (reference sequence). CDR3 sequence reads: CASSQLGGLSTDTQYF. For the CDR3, the DNA is TGTGCCAGCAGCCAATTGGGGGGACTTAGCACAGATACGCAGTATTTT. The whole variable domain, filled in from reference TRBV5-4 and TRBJ2-3, reads ETGVTQSPTHLIKTRGQQVTLRCSSQSGHNTVSWYQQALGQGPQFIFQYYREEENGRGNFPPRFSGLQFPNYSSELNVNALELDDSALYLCASSQLGGLSTDTQYFGPGTRLTVL.

This clone was detected only once. The J gene is TRBJ2-2, the V gene TRBV4-1; 11 bases map to TRBD2. V was clipped by 2 bases and J by 5 bases; unmatched bases: 13. Germline V gives CDR1 MGHRA, CDR2 YSYEKL. This CDR3 has 19 residues. CDR3 DNA sequence: TGCGCCAGCAGCCAAACGGTTAGCGGGAGGGCATCGGGGACCGGGGAGCTGTTTTTT. Amino acid sequence: CASSQTVSGRASGTGELFF.

This clone occurred a few times. This sequence joins TRBV6-1 and TRBJ1-1; 10 nucleotides agree with TRBD1. CDR3 length equals 14 residues. CDR1 MNHNS and CDR2 SASEGT come from the germline V gene. The trim removed 8 bases at V and 5 bases at J, leaving 8 bases unmatched. CDR3 sequence reads: CASLRDRGRTEAFF. In nucleotides, the CDR3 is TGTGCCAGCCTCCGGGACAGGGGAAGGACTGAAGCTTTCTTT.

In its sample, this clone was seen once. Here the CDR3 reads CASSRQYNEQFF. The CDR3 nucleotides are TGTGCCAGCAGTCGACAGTACAATGAGCAGTTCTTC. The chain links TRBV6-5 to TRBJ2-1, with TRBD1 as a possible D gene (5 bases). The germline V gene encodes CDR1 MNHEY and CDR2 SVGAGI. The CDR3 has 12 residues. V lost 5 bases, J lost 4 bases, and 6 bases lay in between.

The chain recombines TRBV28 with TRBJ2-5; 11 nucleotides align to TRBD2. This CDR3 contains 17 residues. Unmatched junction bases numbered 11, after V lost 4 bases and J lost 4 bases. Germline values: CDR1 MDHEN, CDR2 SYDVKM. In DNA form, the CDR3 reads TGTGCCAGCAGTTCCCCCAATAGCGGGAGGGGGGGAGAGACCCAGTACTTC. It encodes CASSSPNSGRGGETQYF.

The V and J genes are TRBV7-9 and TRBJ1-1; possibly TRBD1 for D (6 bases). This CDR3 is built from 14 residues. Trimming removed 1 base from V and 3 bases from J, with 9 bases in between. Germline V CDR1 and CDR2: SEHNR, FQNEAQ (reference sequence). CDR3 nucleotides: TGTGCCAGCAGCTTAGAACAGGGCTACACTGAAGCTTTCTTT. Translated, it gives CASSLEQGYTEAFF. Based on the CDR3 plus reference TRBV7-9 and TRBJ1-1, the full variable domain is DTGVSQNPRHKITKRGQNVTFRCDPISEHNRLYWYRQTLGQGPEFLTYFQNEAQLEKSRLLSDRFSAERPKGSFSTLEIQRTEQGDSAMYLCASSLEQGYTEAFFGQGTRLTVV.

The chain couples TRBV6-6 to TRBJ1-5; perhaps TRBD1 as D (5 bases). The CDR3 spans 13 residues. CDR1 is MNHNY and CDR2 is SVGAGI in the germline V gene (reference sequence). V lost 6 bases to trimming and J lost 0 bases, with 6 bases between them. The CDR3 spells CASRGGSNQPQHF. As DNA, the CDR3 is TGTGCCAGCAGGGGGGGTAGCAATCAGCCCCAGCATTTT.

The J gene is TRBJ1-5, the V gene TRBV28; no firm D call. The ends were cut back, 2 bases at V and 3 bases at J, with 2 bases in the middle. There are 12 residues in the CDR3. Per germline, CDR1 MDHEN and CDR2 SYDVKM. CDR3 DNA: TGTGCCAGCAGTTTAGTCAATCAGCCCCAGCATTTT. Amino acids: CASSLVNQPQHF.

CDR3 in amino acids: CASSLIASDQPQHF. CDR3 nucleotide sequence: TGTGCCAGCAGTTTAATAGCCAGCGATCAGCCCCAGCATTTT. The rearrangement links TRBV28 to TRBJ1-5; D is undetermined. The CDR3 spans 14 residues. Germline assignment: CDR1 MDHEN and CDR2 SYDVKM. V was cut by 2 bases and J by 5 bases, with 10 bases left in between.

The chain couples TRBV18 to TRBJ1-1, with D unclear. This CDR3 has 14 amino acids. Germline CDR1 KGHSH, CDR2 LQKENI. V lost 2 bases and J 5 bases, leaving 12 bases between the germline ends. The CDR3 region is CASSPWASGTEAFF. CDR3 bases: TGTGCCAGCTCACCATGGGCCAGTGGAACTGAAGCTTTCTTT.

This clone was seen just once. The chain links TRBV11-3 to TRBJ2-3; D gene uncertain. From germline, CDR1 is SGHNT and CDR2 YENEEA. V was trimmed by 1 base and J by 2 bases, leaving 4 bases between them. The CDR3 runs 13 residues. The DNA for the CDR3 is TGTGCCAGCAGCTTAGGGACCACAGATACGCAGTATTTT. Translated: CASSLGTTDTQYF.

The CDR3 loop is CASSLMVAGTYNEQFF. CDR3 DNA sequence: TGTGCCAGCAGCTTAATGGTAGCGGGGACCTACAATGAGCAGTTCTTC. The chain joins TRBV7-8 to TRBJ2-1, with 8 bases matching TRBD2. Per germline, CDR1 SGHVS and CDR2 FQNEAQ. The CDR3 length is 16 residues. J was trimmed by 2 bases and V by 2 bases; bases with no gene match: 5.

The chain joins TRBV28 to TRBJ1-2, with D maybe TRBD1 (6 bases). With 3 bases removed from V and 5 bases from J, the gap between germline ends came to 16 bases. Germline assignment: CDR1 MDHEN and CDR2 SYDVKM. The CDR3 has 15 residues. The CDR3 protein is CASSFHSGVLYGYTF. CDR3 DNA: TGTGCCAGCAGTTTTCACTCAGGGGTTCTTTATGGCTACACCTTC.

The chain combines TRBV27 with TRBJ1-5; no definite D call. The CDR3 spans 13 residues. The V and J ends lost 2 bases and 3 bases respectively, with 5 bases between them. Germline loops: CDR1 MNHEY, CDR2 SMNVEV (reference sequence). The CDR3 sequence: CASSLQHNQPQHF. For the CDR3, the DNA is TGTGCCAGCAGTTTACAGCACAATCAGCCCCAGCATTTT.

This chain uses TRBV5-1 with TRBJ2-2; maybe TRBD2 (6 bases). The CDR3 spans 15 residues. CDR1 is SGHRS, CDR2 YFSETQ, per germline. V lost 0 bases to trimming and J lost 4 bases, with 10 bases between them. The CDR3 loop is CASSLAVEGTGELFF. In DNA form, the CDR3 reads TGCGCCAGCAGCTTGGCCGTGGAGGGCACCGGGGAGCTGTTTTTT.